This T cell receptor (beta chain) was observed in a study of cytomegalovirus exposure and HLA in healthy donors. Study-wide background: The early release's HLA-typed donors yielded 78 million or so unique TCRs.

In the case of this clone: What it binds is unknown.

Notes on the study in general: Upon later analysis, HLA-associated TCR beta chains proved more clonally expanded than other, equally common chains. Accurate HLA-A and HLA-B prediction from TCR beta sequences was reported for most subjects.

This CDR3 spans 15 amino acids. CDR1 MNHNS and CDR2 SASEGT come from the germline V gene. V was clipped by 2 bases and J by 4 bases, with 14 bases between them. Each donor was healthy, and each was a bone marrow donor. PCR involved 60 Vbeta and 13 Jbeta primers. Generated by immunoSEQ multiplex PCR, the TCRdb table keeps only in-frame clones and is missing some. The sample includes around 97,000 clones, around 9.6% seen only once; the top ten take 4.5% to 6%. The clonotype originates from a man between 50 and 59 years old in good health and CMV-seropositive. The sample comprised PBMCs. The rearrangement uses TRBV6-1 and TRBJ2-5; tentative D call: TRBD2 (7 bases). The CDR3 sequence: CASSEMGGGRETQYF. Here the CDR3 DNA reads TGTGCCAGCAGTGAAATGGGCGGGGGCAGAGAGACCCAGTACTTC.